Listed below are T cell receptor beta chains from one sample, sequenced in a study of T cells after yellow fever vaccination. TCRdb ran MiXCR on the 5' RACE reads and lists one entry per CDR3 protein. Of under 30,000 distinct CDR3 sequences detected, around 5% appear once; the ten largest clones hold over 40%. The sequences come from CD8+ T cells sorted from PBMCs, collected 10 days after the yellow fever booster vaccination. These receptor sequences come from a man aged 25-45 years who received the YFV17D yellow fever vaccine. CDR3s include the opening cysteine and the closing phenylalanine or tryptophan. The order of the fields is J gene, D gene, clone size, V gene, CDR3 protein, CDR3 DNA. The D gene is left open where the match is weak. Clone size is not always given. Where it is, it says once, few, many or a class for expanded clones.

TRBJ1-2 | NA | many | TRBV29-1 | CSVETPYGYTF | TGCAGCGTTGAAACGCCCTATGGCTACACCTTC
TRBJ1-2 | NA | many | TRBV12-3/TRBV12-4 | CASSQQSFYGYTF | TGTGCCAGCAGTCAGCAGAGTTTCTATGGCTACACCTTC
TRBJ1-5 | NA | many | TRBV28 | CASSWGSNQPQHF | TGTGCCAGCAGTTGGGGGAGCAATCAGCCCCAGCATTTT
TRBJ1-1 | NA | few | TRBV20-1 | CSARGGGMTVVNTEAFF | TGCAGTGCTAGAGGGGGGGGAATGACAGTGGTCAACACTGAAGCTTTCTTT
TRBJ2-2 | TRBD2 | NA | TRBV12-3/TRBV12-4 | CTISFGLAGGPGNTGELFF | TGTACCATCAGTTTCGGACTAGCGGGAGGGCCTGGGAACACCGGGGAGCTGTTTTTT
TRBJ1-5 | NA | NA | TRBV18 | CASSINHPADYSNQPQHF | TGTGCCAGCTCAATTAATCATCCGGCGGACTATAGTAATCAGCCCCAGCATTTT
TRBJ1-2 | TRBD1 | many | TRBV6-5 | CASSFSEGALGYTF | TGTGCCAGCAGTTTCTCCGAGGGGGCGCTCGGCTACACCTTC
TRBJ2-3 | NA | many | TRBV4-1 | CASSLGTADTQYF | TGCGCCAGCAGCCTAGGAACAGCGGATACGCAGTATTTT
TRBJ2-1 | TRBD2 | many | TRBV6-1 | CASSDPGLANEQFF | TGTGCCAGCAGTGATCCGGGACTAGCCAATGAGCAGTTCTTC
TRBJ2-1 | TRBD1 | NA | TRBV11-2 | CASREQGEDEQFF | TGTGCCAGCAGGGAACAGGGGGAGGATGAGCAGTTCTTC
TRBJ2-4 | NA | many | TRBV28 | CASKPSVNKNIQYF | TGTGCCAGCAAGCCTAGCGTTAACAAAAACATTCAGTACTTC
TRBJ2-7 | NA | many | TRBV5-6 | CASSWDNTYEQYF | TGTGCCAGCAGTTGGGACAACACCTACGAGCAGTACTTC
TRBJ2-1 | TRBD2 | many | TRBV7-9 | CASSLGGLAGNEQFF | TGTGCCAGCAGCTTAGGGGGACTAGCGGGCAATGAGCAGTTCTTC
TRBJ2-1 | TRBD2 | many | TRBV5-1 | CASSWSSGYNEQFF | TGCGCCAGCAGCTGGTCTAGCGGATACAATGAGCAGTTCTTC
TRBJ2-1 | TRBD1 | many | TRBV9 | CASSVEGAVYNEQFF | TGTGCCAGCAGCGTAGAGGGGGCGGTTTACAATGAGCAGTTCTTC
TRBJ2-1 | NA | many | TRBV7-9 | CASSPGTQPVHEQFF | TGTGCCAGCAGCCCCGGGACCCAACCCGTCCATGAGCAGTTCTTC
TRBJ2-1 | NA | many | TRBV12-3/TRBV12-4 | CASSPFLDEQFF | TGTGCCAGCAGCCCTTTCCTTGACGAACAGTTCTTC
TRBJ2-7 | NA | many | TRBV14 | CASSQGSGRSYEQYF | TGTGCCAGCAGCCAAGGTTCCGGGCGCTCCTACGAGCAGTACTTC
TRBJ2-7 | TRBD1 | many | TRBV5-6 | CASSADRGSSYEQYF | TGTGCCAGCAGCGCGGACAGGGGGAGCTCCTACGAGCAGTACTTC
TRBJ2-1 | NA | many | TRBV7-8 | CASRSDSYNEQFF | TGTGCCAGCAGATCTGACAGCTACAATGAGCAGTTCTTC
TRBJ2-5 | NA | many | TRBV3-1 | CASSQWETQYF | TGTGCCAGCAGCCAGTGGGAGACCCAGTACTTC
TRBJ1-1 | NA | many | TRBV9 | CASGSGTEAFF | TGTGCCAGTGGGAGCGGGACTGAAGCTTTCTTT
TRBJ1-1 | NA | many | TRBV7-2 | CASRKILRGMNMNTEAFF | TGTGCCAGCAGAAAAATCCTCAGGGGAATGAATATGAACACTGAAGCTTTCTTT
TRBJ1-1 | NA | many | TRBV21-1 | CASSPVGRGRAFF | TGTGCCAGCAGCCCGGTCGGGCGAGGGAGAGCTTTCTTT
TRBJ2-3 | NA | many | TRBV6-5 | CASSSTDTQYF | TGTGCCAGCAGTTCAACAGATACGCAGTATTTT
TRBJ2-3 | TRBD1 | many | TRBV7-2 | CASSRANRFGTGRSTDTQYF | TGTGCCAGCAGCCGCGCAAATCGGTTCGGGACAGGGCGCAGCACAGATACGCAGTATTTT
TRBJ1-2 | TRBD1 | many | TRBV29-1 | CSVPGQAYYGYTF | TGCAGCGTTCCGGGACAGGCGTACTATGGCTACACCTTC
TRBJ2-2 | NA | many | TRBV5-1 | CASSENTGELFF | TGCGCCAGCAGCGAGAACACCGGGGAGCTGTTTTTT
TRBJ2-7 | NA | many | TRBV7-2 | CASSFPDRSPYEQYF | TGTGCCAGCAGCTTCCCGGACAGATCACCCTACGAGCAGTACTTC
TRBJ2-7 | NA | many | TRBV11-3 | CASSLSAGEEQYF | TGTGCCAGCAGCTTATCGGCAGGGGAAGAGCAGTACTTC
TRBJ1-2 | NA | many | TRBV2 | CAKRQLRGYTF | TGTGCCAAAAGACAGCTCCGGGGCTACACCTTC
TRBJ2-7 | NA | many | TRBV28 | CASSFLYEQYF | TGTGCCAGCAGTTTTCTCTACGAGCAGTACTTC
TRBJ2-7 | NA | many | TRBV9 | CASSVGTVSYEQYF | TGTGCCAGCAGCGTAGGAACAGTCTCCTACGAGCAGTACTTC
TRBJ2-1 | TRBD2 | NA | TRBV20-1 | CCARIAASGTDNEQFF | TGCTGTGCTAGAATCGCGGCTAGCGGGACCGACAATGAGCAGTTCTTC
TRBJ2-1 | TRBD2 | many | TRBV6-1 | CASSEHASGAYNEQFF | TGTGCCAGCAGTGAGCACGCTAGCGGGGCTTACAATGAGCAGTTCTTC
TRBJ1-2 | TRBD1 | many | TRBV10-2 | CASSETGQGHYGYTF | TGCGCCAGCAGTGAGACGGGACAGGGACACTATGGCTACACCTTC
TRBJ2-7 | NA | many | TRBV7-9 | CASSGGSSYEQYF | TGTGCCAGCAGTGGAGGGAGCTCCTACGAGCAGTACTTC
TRBJ1-6 | NA | NA | TRBV7-9 | CASSLRGGNPLHF | TGTGCCAGCAGCTTACGCGGGGGAAATCCCCTCCACTTT
TRBJ2-7 | TRBD2 | many | TRBV5-1 | CASSYGLDVYEQYF | TGCGCCAGCAGCTATGGACTAGATGTCTACGAGCAGTACTTC
TRBJ2-1 | NA | many | TRBV5-1 | CASSGREGYNEQFF | TGCGCCAGCAGCGGGCGAGAGGGGTACAATGAGCAGTTCTTC
TRBJ2-3 | TRBD2 | many | TRBV5-1 | CASTVGGRPLTDTQYF | TGCGCCAGCACGGTCGGCGGGAGACCTCTCACAGATACGCAGTATTTT
TRBJ1-5 | NA | many | TRBV19 | CASSIGGQPQHF | TGTGCCAGTAGTATCGGCGGTCAGCCCCAGCATTTT